These T cell receptor beta chains were read from a single sample in a study of identical twins. TCRdb reprocessed the 5' RACE reads via MiXCR and lists one record per CDR3 protein. The sample lists about 240,000 distinct CDR3 sequences, roughly 13% occurring once. The sample was also reused in another study, on yellow fever vaccine responses in identical twins.

Sequencing was done on a sample of memory (CD45RO+) T cells sorted from blood. These receptors came from a woman aged 18-29 years in good health. Each CDR3 is given with its conserved first and last residue. The D gene is left open where the match is weak. The listing skips clone size in some rows; elsewhere it reads once, few, many or a size class.

d_call,clone_size,j_call,v_call,cdr3_length,cdr3_nt,cdr3_aa
NA,many,TRBJ1-4,TRBV11-2,15,TGTGCCAGCAGCCCCCCGCGGCAGACTAATGAAAAACTGTTTTTT,CASSPPRQTNEKLFF
NA,many,TRBJ2-2,TRBV6-4,14,TGTGCCAGCAGTGGTCAGTTCAACACCGGGGAGCTGTTTTTT,CASSGQFNTGELFF
TRBD2,few,TRBJ2-7,TRBV3-1,15,TGTGCCAGCAGCCCCCGGGCTAGCGGGGTAAACGAGCAGTACTTC,CASSPRASGVNEQYF
NA,NA,TRBJ2-5,TRBV7-9,13,TGTGCCAGCAGTGGTACAGTCCAAGAGACCCAGTACTTC,CASSGTVQETQYF
TRBD1,NA,TRBJ2-1,TRBV7-6,15,TGTGCCAGCCTAAAGGGACAGGGGGCCCGTGAGGAGCAGTTCTTC,CASLKGQGAREEQFF
NA,NA,TRBJ2-7,TRBV19,13,TGTGCCAGTAGTATAGTCGCTGGCTACGAGCAGTACTTC,CASSIVAGYEQYF
NA,few,TRBJ2-1,TRBV27,14,TGTGCCAGCAGTTTATCGAGGCTAGGCAATGAGCAGTTCTTC,CASSLSRLGNEQFF
NA,NA,TRBJ2-1,TRBV30,11,TGTGCCTGGAGGCAGTCCAATGAGCAGTTCTTC,CAWRQSNEQFF
NA,NA,TRBJ2-5,TRBV7-3,13,TGTGCCAGCAGCTTGCTACACGGGGAGACCCAGTACTTC,CASSLLHGETQYF
NA,NA,TRBJ2-2,TRBV10-3,14,TGTGCCATCAGCGACCGGGCTATTGGCGGGGAGCTGTTTTTT,CAISDRAIGGELFF
NA,few,TRBJ2-2,TRBV4-1,12,TGCGCCAGCAGCCGCCTCGGGGGGGAGCTGTTTTTT,CASSRLGGELFF
NA,few,TRBJ1-1,TRBV7-6,16,TGTGCCAGCAGCTTTCTGACAGGAGCCATGAACACTGAAGCTTTCTTT,CASSFLTGAMNTEAFF
NA,many,TRBJ2-2,TRBV7-2,13,TGTGCCAGCACTCAGGGTGGCACCGGGGAGCTGTTTTTT,CASTQGGTGELFF
NA,NA,TRBJ2-2,TRBV29-1,14,TGCAGCGTTTTCGAGCAGATAAACACCGGGGAGCTGTTTTTT,CSVFEQINTGELFF
TRBD1,NA,TRBJ2-3,TRBV11-3,14,TGTGCCAGCAGCCGCGGACAGGGAGTAGATACGCAGTATTTT,CASSRGQGVDTQYF
TRBD1,few,TRBJ1-1,TRBV28,16,TGTGCCAGCAAGGTTGACAGGGGGAGGTTGAGGACTGAAGCTTTCTTT,CASKVDRGRLRTEAFF
NA,few,TRBJ2-1,TRBV14,16,TGTGCCAGCAGCCCACGGGGGGCCGCGGTTCGTGATGAGCAGTTCTTC,CASSPRGAAVRDEQFF
TRBD1,few,TRBJ2-3,TRBV6-1,14,TGTGCCAGCAGGACAGGGGGAAAGGCAGATACGCAGTATTTT,CASRTGGKADTQYF
TRBD2,many,TRBJ2-2,TRBV5-1,15,TGCGCCAGCAGGGCACTAGCGGGAAACACCGGGGAGCTGTTTTTT,CASRALAGNTGELFF
TRBD2,few,TRBJ2-5,TRBV4-2,15,TGTGCCAGCAGCCAAACCGGGACTAACCAAGAGACCCAGTACTTC,CASSQTGTNQETQYF
NA,NA,TRBJ1-2,TRBV28,14,TGTGCCAGCAGTTTAGGCAGGGTGAGCTATGGCTACACCTTC,CASSLGRVSYGYTF
TRBD1,few,TRBJ2-5,TRBV7-3,13,TGTGCCAGCAGCGGGAGACAGGGGGCCACCCAGTACTTC,CASSGRQGATQYF
TRBD2,few,TRBJ2-1,TRBV7-9,16,TGTGCCAGCAGCCCAATAACTAGCGGGGGGAGGCATGAGCAGTTCTTC,CASSPITSGGRHEQFF
TRBD1,few,TRBJ2-7,TRBV10-2,14,TGCGCCAGCAGTGAGCCAGGGGGCTTCTACGAGCAGTACTTC,CASSEPGGFYEQYF
NA,few,TRBJ2-5,TRBV7-2,16,TGTGCCAGCAGCTACGCTGCAGGGGGGGGACAAGAGACCCAGTACTTC,CASSYAAGGGQETQYF
NA,few,TRBJ2-7,TRBV28,14,TGTGCCAGCAGCGCCCGCGGGTTAAAGCGCGAGCAGTACTTC,CASSARGLKREQYF
TRBD1,NA,TRBJ2-1,TRBV20-1,16,TGCAGCACCGGGGTCGTCCAGGGGGCGCTCTACAATGAGCAGTTCTTC,CSTGVVQGALYNEQFF
TRBD2,few,TRBJ2-7,TRBV6-2/TRBV6-3,16,TGTGCCAGCAGCCCCGGCGGGACTAGCGGGTTATACGAGCAGTACTTC,CASSPGGTSGLYEQYF
TRBD2,NA,TRBJ2-1,TRBV2,15,TGTTCCAGCAGGGAGCGCGGGGGGGTCTTCAATGAGCAGTTCTTC,CSSRERGGVFNEQFF
TRBD1,NA,TRBJ2-1,TRBV11-3,14,TGTGCCAGCAGCTTCCTGGGACAGAGCAATGAGCAGTTCTTC,CASSFLGQSNEQFF
NA,many,TRBJ2-1,TRBV5-1,15,TGCGCCAGCACCCTGGTCGGGGGCTCCTACAATGAGCAGTTCTTC,CASTLVGGSYNEQFF
TRBD1,NA,TRBJ1-1,TRBV12-3/TRBV12-4,16,TGTGCCAGCAGTTATACCGGGACAGGGGGCGTCACTGAAGCTTTCTTT,CASSYTGTGGVTEAFF
NA,many,TRBJ2-2,TRBV18,11,TGTGCCAGCTCAACCAGGGGGGAGCTGTTTTTT,CASSTRGELFF
NA,many,TRBJ2-1,TRBV10-3,13,TGTGCCATCAGTGAGCGGGAGAACAATGAGCAGTTCTTC,CAISERENNEQFF
NA,few,TRBJ1-1,TRBV5-1,17,TGCGCCAGCAGCTCAGGTGTCCTGTCGGGGTCTGGCACTGAAGCTTTCTTT,CASSSGVLSGSGTEAFF
TRBD2,NA,TRBJ2-4,TRBV4-2,14,TGTGCCAGCAGCCAACTAGCGGGAGAAAACATTCAGTACTTC,CASSQLAGENIQYF
NA,few,TRBJ2-7,TRBV3-1,15,TGTGCCAGCAGCCAGACGGGATCAGCGGGCTACGAGCAGTACTTC,CASSQTGSAGYEQYF
NA,many,TRBJ2-1,TRBV10-2,14,TGCGCCAGCAGTGAGTTCCCGCTCGGCAATGAGCAGTTCTTC,CASSEFPLGNEQFF
NA,NA,TRBJ2-1,TRBV6-5,12,TGTGCCAGCGGGTCCCCAGGGAATGAGCAGTTCTTC,CASGSPGNEQFF
NA,few,TRBJ2-5,TRBV28,15,TGTGCCAGCAGTTTTGGGGACCGGAAGAGGGAGACCCAGTACTTC,CASSFGDRKRETQYF
TRBD2,NA,TRBJ2-1,TRBV2,16,TGTGCCAGCAGTCCCCCGGGACTAGCGGGGTACAATGAGCAGTTCTTC,CASSPPGLAGYNEQFF
NA,NA,TRBJ2-7,TRBV25-1,12,TGTGCCAGCAGTGAGTTGGTTGGAGGGCAGTACTTC,CASSELVGGQYF
TRBD2,few,TRBJ2-5,TRBV6-5,18,TGTGCCAGCAGTTACCCGCCTGGACTAGCGGGAGTGGTGGAGACCCAGTACTTC,CASSYPPGLAGVVETQYF
NA,NA,TRBJ2-5,TRBV14,12,TGTGCCAGCAGCCAATTCAAAGAGACCCAGTACTTC,CASSQFKETQYF